These T cell receptor beta chains were read from a single sample in a study of response to subunit inactivated influenza vaccine. In TCRdb, the RT-PCR reads were re-called with MiXCR into one record per CDR3 protein. The table includes about 700,000 distinct CDR3 sequences, 14% detected once. Material: PBMCs from blood, obtained approximately 15 days before vaccination. Receptors were obtained from a man aged 50 or older who received an inactivated influenza vaccine. The CDR3 runs from the conserved cysteine through the conserved F or W. Fields, in order: D gene, V gene, clone size, J gene, CDR3 DNA, CDR3 protein. A D gene is named only where the DNA matches it firmly. A row's size may be missing; if present it is once, few, many or a size class.

TRBD1	TRBV20-1	few	TRBJ1-6	TGCAGTCTCAAGACAGGGTATAATTCACCCCTCCACTTT	CSLKTGYNSPLHF
-	TRBV4-2	many	TRBJ2-3	TGTGCCAGCAGCCAAGCCCCAGCGGTCACAGATACGCAGTATTTT	CASSQAPAVTDTQYF
-	TRBV12-3/TRBV12-4	-	TRBJ2-3	TGTGCCAGCACCCTACCCCTCCCCACAGATACGCAGTATTTT	CASTLPLPTDTQYF
TRBD2	TRBV20-1	many	TRBJ2-1	TGCAGTGCTAGGAGCGGGAGTGGCAATGAGCAGTTCTTC	CSARSGSGNEQFF
TRBD1	TRBV27	few	TRBJ1-1	TGTGCCAGCAGTGCCCGACAGGGGAACACTGAAGCTTTCTTT	CASSARQGNTEAFF
-	TRBV20-1	few	TRBJ2-3	TGCAGTGCTTTCGGACACCCTGCAGCAGATACGCAGTATTTT	CSAFGHPAADTQYF
-	TRBV29-1	many	TRBJ2-1	TGCAGCGTATCCCTTTTGAGTGAGCAGTTCTTC	CSVSLLSEQFF
-	TRBV7-2	-	TRBJ2-5	TGTGCCAGCAGCCAAGCTCGCAGGTCCCAAGAGACCCAGTACTTC	CASSQARRSQETQYF
TRBD2	TRBV6-1	few	TRBJ2-7	TGTGCCAGCAGTCCTTACGGAGGTAGCGGGCTCTACGAGCAGTACTTC	CASSPYGGSGLYEQYF
-	TRBV12-3/TRBV12-4	few	TRBJ2-2	TGTGCCACCCTCAGCGGGGAGCTGTTTTTT	CATLSGELFF
-	TRBV6-5	few	TRBJ1-1	TGTGCCAGCAGTTACTCCGGGGCGCAGAACACTGAAGCTTTCTTT	CASSYSGAQNTEAFF
TRBD1	TRBV5-1	few	TRBJ2-5	TGCGCCAGCAGCTTTGACAGGGCCGAAGAGACCCAGTACTTC	CASSFDRAEETQYF
-	TRBV5-6	-	TRBJ2-7	TGTGCCAGCAGTCTATTGGCATTAACCTACGAGCAGTACTTC	CASSLLALTYEQYF
-	TRBV12-3/TRBV12-4	many	TRBJ2-5	TGTGCCAGCAGTTTATGGGCAGGACTCCAAGAGACCCAGTACTTC	CASSLWAGLQETQYF
-	TRBV5-4	many	TRBJ2-3	TGTGCCAGCAGCTTCCTAAACACAGATACGCAGTATTTT	CASSFLNTDTQYF
-	TRBV7-9	few	TRBJ1-1	TGTGCCGTTCGGTACGGCACGAACACTGAAGCTTTCTTT	CAVRYGTNTEAFF
-	TRBV11-2	-	TRBJ2-5	TGTGCCAGCAGCAGACGACCTGAGGGACCAGAGACCCAGTACTTC	CASSRRPEGPETQYF
-	TRBV28	-	TRBJ1-1	TGTGCCAGCAGTCCTACAGGACGGAGGAACACTGAAGCTTTCTTT	CASSPTGRRNTEAFF
-	TRBV30	few	TRBJ1-1	TGTGCCTGGAGTGTGTACTTGGTAGGAGCTTTCTTT	CAWSVYLVGAFF
-	TRBV4-1	-	TRBJ2-1	TGCGCCAGCAGCCAAGCCGGGACATCCTACAATGAGCAGTTCTTC	CASSQAGTSYNEQFF
TRBD2	TRBV5-1	few	TRBJ2-7	TGCGCCAGCAGGTTAACTAGCGGCTTCTCCTACGAGCAGTACTTC	CASRLTSGFSYEQYF
-	TRBV21-1	-	TRBJ2-7	TGTGCCAGCAGCAAGGCTTCCGGGACAGGCCCCTACGAGCAGTACTTC	CASSKASGTGPYEQYF
-	TRBV14	many	TRBJ2-5	TGTGCCAGCAGCCAGGGGCGGGAGACCCAGTACTTC	CASSQGRETQYF
-	TRBV9	-	TRBJ2-2	TGTGCCAGCAGCGCCTTTAGAAAGACCGGGGAGCTGTTTTTT	CASSAFRKTGELFF
TRBD2	TRBV28	-	TRBJ2-5	TGTGCCAGCAGAGGACTAGCGGGACGGAGACCGACCCAGTACTTC	CASRGLAGRRPTQYF
TRBD1	TRBV5-1	few	TRBJ2-2	TGCGCCAGCAGCTTAGGGGGCGGCGGCACCGGGGAGCTGTTTTTT	CASSLGGGGTGELFF
-	TRBV5-5	many	TRBJ2-3	TGTGCCAGCAGCTTCCGGTCGGACAATACGCAGTATTTT	CASSFRSDNTQYF
-	TRBV12-3/TRBV12-4	-	TRBJ1-1	TGTGCCAGCAGTTTCTCGTCGCGCGGGACTGAAGCTTTCTTT	CASSFSSRGTEAFF